The 17 T cell receptor beta chains presented below share a single source sample, sequenced in a study of follicular helper T cells after annual influenza vaccination. Time point noted: 2014-2015 season, pre-vaccination. Sequencing was performed with immunoSEQ multiplex PCR; in TCRdb, only in-frame clones are kept and a portion is missing. This repertoire shows fewer than 30,000 clones, 80% to 90% found once; its top ten account for about 1.2%. The source was CXCR5+ CD38- circulating T follicular helper cells from blood, collected on the day of influenza vaccination. Subset in this sample: circulating Tfh, non-naive CD4+CXCR5+PD-1+ (ICOS+CD38+ or ICOS-CD38-). These receptors were obtained from an adult who received the influenza vaccine.

To note about this clone: A read error may produce the germline difference seen at one junction end. The chain links TRBV7-7 to TRBJ2-5; TRBD1 aligns across 7 bases. The germline V gene encodes CDR1 SSHAT and CDR2 FNYEAQ (reference sequence). The CDR3 is made up of 13 amino acids. CDR3 sequence: CASSLGQQETQYF. CDR3 nucleotides: TGTGCTAGCAGCTTGGGACAGCAAGAGACCCAGTACTTC.

This clone was seen only a few times. The chain carries TRBV7-8 and TRBJ2-7; a possible D gene is TRBD1 (6 bases). This CDR3 contains 15 residues. The germline gives CDR1 SGHVS, CDR2 FQNEAQ. The germline V and J ends were trimmed by 4 bases and 0 bases, with 13 bases remaining between them. The DNA of the CDR3 is TGTGCCAGCAGCTCCCGTGAGGGGGTCTCCTACGAGCAGTACTTC. Protein product: CASSSREGVSYEQYF.

The chain combines TRBV7-8 with TRBJ2-2; D possibly corresponds to TRBD1 (5 bases). Between the trimmed V and J ends, which lost 4 bases and 1 base, there was a span of 7 bases. The germline gives CDR1 SGHVS, CDR2 FQNEAQ. The CDR3 is made up of 14 amino acids. The CDR3 reads CASSYRMNTGELFF. The CDR3 DNA follows: TGTGCCAGCAGCTACAGGATGAACACCGGGGAGCTGTTTTTT.

This clone occurred a few times. The rearrangement links TRBV6-5 to TRBJ2-1; D call uncertain. The CDR3 extends over 13 amino acids. The germline V gene encodes CDR1 MNHEY and CDR2 SVGAGI. Trimming took 2 bases from V and 4 from J, leaving 6 bases between them. The CDR3 spells CASSYGLYNEQFF. The CDR3 DNA reads TGTGCCAGCAGTTACGGGCTGTACAATGAGCAGTTCTTC.

The V call is TRBV4-2, the J call TRBJ1-2; maybe TRBD1 (6 bases). The germline CDR1 and CDR2 sequences are LGHNA and YNFKEQ. CDR3 length: 15 residues. The V end was cut by 1 base, the J end by 5 bases, with 14 bases between. Here the CDR3 reads CASSQGGGQRYGYTF. CDR3 nucleotides: TGTGCCAGCAGCCAAGGGGGGGGGCAACGGTATGGCTACACCTTC.

The CDR3 DNA sequence: TGTGCCAGCACGTTAAGGGAGGGTTCACCCCTCCACTTT. This gives the protein CASTLREGSPLHF. The rearrangement links TRBV6-6 to TRBJ1-6; D is undetermined. This CDR3 has 13 amino acids. Germline assignment: CDR1 MNHNY and CDR2 SVGAGI (reference sequence). Trimming removed 7 bases from V and 9 bases from J, with 13 bases in between.

This clone was recorded a few times. The CDR3 region has the DNA TGTGCCAGCAGTCAAGGGGGCGCGTTGAAGCCCCAGCATTTT. This translates into CASSQGGALKPQHF. The V and J genes are TRBV6-6 and TRBJ1-5; 7 bases line up with TRBD1. Germline trimming cut 5 bases from V and 8 bases from J; bases unmatched to any gene: 9. This CDR3 contains 14 residues. Germline values: CDR1 MNHNY, CDR2 SVGAGI (reference sequence).

The rearrangement joins TRBV27 to TRBJ2-6; D possibly corresponds to TRBD2 (6 bases). Germline V CDR1 and CDR2: MNHEY, SMNVEV (reference sequence). Trimming pared 4 bases from V and 0 bases from J, leaving 19 bases between. This CDR3 has 19 amino acids. The CDR3 DNA reads as TGTGCCAGCAGTTCCTCATGGGGACTTCGCCTCTCTGGGGCCAACGTCCTGACTTTC. Its protein is CASSSSWGLRLSGANVLTF.

V usage is TRBV5-1 and J usage is TRBJ1-2, with 7 positions matching TRBD1. Germline assignment: CDR1 SGHRS and CDR2 YFSETQ. This CDR3 is built from 13 residues. V lost 2 bases and J lost 7; bases outside the gene matches: 5. The CDR3 sequence: CASSLEGASGYTF. The CDR3 region has the DNA TGCGCCAGCAGCTTAGAGGGGGCGAGTGGCTACACCTTC. The full variable domain, completed using reference TRBV5-1 and TRBJ1-2, is KAGVTQTPRYLIKTRGQQVTLSCSPISGHRSVSWYQQTPGQGLQFLFEYFSETQRNKGNFPGRFSGRQFSNSRSEMNVSTLELGDSALYLCASSLEGASGYTFGSGTRLTVV.

The rearrangement links TRBV6-1 to TRBJ2-2; no reliable D call. Germline assignment: CDR1 MNHNS and CDR2 SASEGT. V lost 7 bases to trimming and J lost 7 bases, with 10 bases between them. This CDR3 has 12 amino acids. The CDR3 region has the DNA TGTGCCAGCACCGAAACTCGCGGGGAGCTGTTTTTT. It encodes CASTETRGELFF.

The V and J genes are TRBV7-2 and TRBJ1-1; tentative D call: TRBD1 (5 bases). Trimming shortened V by 3 bases and J by 4 bases, and 9 bases separated the two germline ends. The length of the CDR3 is 13 residues. CDR1 is SGHTA and CDR2 is FQGNSA in the germline V gene. The CDR3 here is CASSFLDSTEAFF. The DNA for the CDR3 is TGTGCCAGCAGCTTCCTAGACAGCACTGAAGCTTTCTTT.

CDR3 DNA sequence: TGTGCCAGCAGGACAGATAATTCACCCCTCCACTTT. It codes for CASRTDNSPLHF. The genes are TRBV2 and TRBJ1-6; D may be TRBD1 (5 bases). CDR3 length equals 12 residues. Trimming left V 6 bases short and J 5 bases short, with 5 bases between. CDR1 is SNHLY, CDR2 FYNNEI, per germline.

The CDR3 DNA sequence: TGTGCCAGTAGTGCTCGGGGTATCTCTGGAAACACCATATATTTT. Translating gives CASSARGISGNTIYF. This sequence joins TRBV19 and TRBJ1-3; no firm D call. There are 15 residues in the CDR3. V shed 5 bases and J shed 0 bases, with 11 bases lying between them. Germline V gene data show CDR1 as LNHDA and CDR2 as SQIVND (reference sequence).

This sequence joins TRBV6-1 and TRBJ1-2; D is unresolved. Germline loops: CDR1 MNHNS, CDR2 SASEGT. Trimming took 8 bases from V and 2 from J, leaving 15 bases between them. The CDR3 loop spans 14 amino acids. The CDR3 nucleotides are TGTGCCAGCCTTCCGACGAGAGGGAACTATGGCTACACCTTC. Its protein is CASLPTRGNYGYTF.

The chain links TRBV11-2 to TRBJ1-6, with D possibly matching TRBD1 (5 bases). Germline V gene lookup returns CDR1 SGHAT and CDR2 FQNNGV. V was cut by 0 bases and J by 7 bases, with 10 bases left in between. CDR3 size: 15 residues. Written as DNA, the CDR3 is TGTGCCAGCAGCTTAGATCACAGGTGGAATTCACCCCTCCACTTT. Translating gives CASSLDHRWNSPLHF.

This chain uses TRBV6-5 with TRBJ1-2, with TRBD1 identical over 7 bases. Germline V gene sequence: CDR1 MNHEY, CDR2 SVGAGI. The CDR3 sequence is 15 residues long. V lost 4 bases to trimming and J lost 8 bases; unmatched junction nucleotides: 13. The chain's CDR3 is CASSWGDSSFRGYTF. The CDR3 DNA reads TGTGCCAGCAGTTGGGGGGACAGTTCGTTTCGGGGCTACACCTTC.

The chain recombines TRBV6-6 with TRBJ1-2, with D possibly being TRBD1 (5 bases). CDR1 and CDR2 from the germline V gene are MNHNY and SVGAGI (reference sequence). The CDR3 is 15 residues long. Deletions cut 2 bases from V and 8 bases from J, with 18 bases between. The CDR3, as DNA: TGTGCCAGCAGTTACGATTCGGGCAGGGCAGGGGGCTACACCTTC. This translates into CASSYDSGRAGGYTF.